These 15 T cell receptor beta chains share one sample of origin, sequenced in a study of CD8 T cells in ankylosing spondylitis. MiXCR, applied by TCRdb to the 5' RACE reads, yields one record per CDR3 protein. The table lists under 300,000 distinct CDR3 sequences, 8% to 9.5% of them singletons. Sequenced: blood, either unsorted or a sorted T cell fraction (not recorded which). The receptors were gathered from a male donor with ankylosing spondylitis or in good health (not recorded which).

For the CDR3, the DNA is TGCAGCGTTCTAGCGGGGGACTACGAGCAGTACTTC. Translating it yields CSVLAGDYEQYF. The J gene is TRBJ2-7, the V gene TRBV29-1, with 10 bases aligning to TRBD2. Trimming took 5 bases from V and 3 from J; bases not matched to a gene: 1. The length of the CDR3 is 12 residues. Germline lookup yields CDR1 SQVTM and CDR2 ANQGSEA.

Ten or more counts support this clonotype. The chain couples TRBV9 to TRBJ1-1; tentatively, D is TRBD1 (6 bases). Trimming took 6 bases from V and 0 from J, leaving 12 bases between them. CDR1 is SGDLS, CDR2 YYNGEE, per germline. The CDR3 consists of 14 residues. CDR3 DNA sequence: TGTGCCAGCAACCAGGGGACTCTGAACACTGAAGCTTTCTTT. Translation: CASNQGTLNTEAFF.

This clonotype was picked up many times. The rearrangement uses TRBV12-3 or TRBV12-4 and TRBJ1-6; D gene ambiguous. V was pared by 2 bases and J by 10 bases, with 9 bases between. CDR3 length: 13 amino acids. CDR3 protein: CASSLQAPSPLHF. The CDR3 nucleotides are TGTGCCAGCAGTTTACAGGCCCCGTCACCCCTCCACTTT.

This clonotype was recorded at least ten times. V usage is TRBV20-1 and J usage is TRBJ1-1, with 9 bases matching TRBD1. Germline V gene sequence: CDR1 DFQATT, CDR2 SNEGSKA (reference sequence). The CDR3 loop spans 13 amino acids. Trimming at V came to 5 bases and at J to 4 bases, leaving 5 bases not matched to a gene. The CDR3 nucleotides are TGCAGTGCTTCTTCGGACAGGGGCACTGAAGCTTTCTTT. It translates to CSASSDRGTEAFF.

This clonotype occurred many times. The chain is built from TRBV24-1 and TRBJ2-1; D remains unclear. Trimming removed 3 bases from V and 0 bases from J, with 14 bases in between. The CDR3 is 17 amino acids. The germline V gene encodes CDR1 KGHDR and CDR2 SFDVKD. The CDR3 region is CATSDPRLRSSYNEQFF. In DNA form, the CDR3 reads TGTGCCACCAGTGATCCCCGACTCAGGAGCTCCTACAATGAGCAGTTCTTC.

This clonotype came up many times. The chain combines TRBV7-3 with TRBJ2-1; D remains ambiguous. CDR1 SGHTA and CDR2 FQGTGA come from the germline V gene. CDR3 length equals 15 residues. The germline V and J ends were trimmed by 8 bases and 6 bases, with 20 bases remaining between them. CDR3 sequence reads: CASAPSGPDVNEQFF. In DNA form, the CDR3 reads TGTGCCAGCGCGCCTTCAGGCCCGGACGTCAATGAGCAGTTCTTC. The full variable domain, its missing parts supplied by reference TRBV7-3 and TRBJ2-1, is GAGVSQTPSNKVTEKGKYVELRCDPISGHTALYWYRQSLGQGPEFLIYFQGTGAADDSGLPNDRFFAVRPEGSVSTLKIQRTERGDSAVYLCASAPSGPDVNEQFFGPGTRLTVL.

This chain connects TRBV15 to TRBJ2-5, with D unresolved. This CDR3 contains 12 residues. V was cut by 9 bases and J by 1 base, with 9 bases left in between. CDR1 is LNHNV and CDR2 is YYDKDF in the germline V gene (reference sequence). DNA for the CDR3: TGTGCCACGCGTGGAACCCAAGAGACCCAGTACTTC. Translating it yields CATRGTQETQYF.

This clonotype occurred many times. The rearrangement links TRBV20-1 to TRBJ1-4; D is unresolved. Trimming pared 6 bases from V and 5 bases from J, leaving 4 bases between. The V gene's germline CDR1 is DFQATT and CDR2 SNEGSKA (reference sequence). The CDR3 extends over 10 amino acids. The CDR3 loop is CSAYNEKLFF. CDR3 in DNA: TGCAGTGCCTACAATGAAAAACTGTTTTTT.

This clonotype was counted ten times or more. This chain uses TRBV20-1 with TRBJ2-7; 10 bases line up with TRBD1. V lost 6 bases, J lost 5 bases, and 10 bases stayed unmatched. Germline V CDR1 and CDR2: DFQATT, SNEGSKA (reference sequence). The CDR3 has 14 amino acids. The CDR3 sequence is CSATSGTGADEQYF. The CDR3 bases are TGCAGTGCCACCTCTGGGACAGGGGCCGACGAGCAGTACTTC.

The J gene is TRBJ2-7, the V gene TRBV2, with 11 bases lining up with TRBD1. J was trimmed by 5 bases and V by 1 base; bases with no gene match: 10. Germline-derived CDR1 and CDR2 are SNHLY and FYNNEI. The CDR3 sequence is 17 residues long. The CDR3 here is CASSEGLGQGGLHEQYF. The CDR3 nucleotides are TGTGCCAGCAGTGAAGGTCTGGGACAGGGGGGACTTCACGAGCAGTACTTC.

This clonotype came up many times. The genes are TRBV29-1 and TRBJ2-7; D is uncertain. CDR3 length equals 13 residues. Germline-derived CDR1 and CDR2 are SQVTM and ANQGSEA. V was trimmed by 2 bases and J by 7 bases, leaving 15 bases between them. The CDR3 spells CSVEKPFPGEQYF. CDR3 DNA: TGCAGCGTTGAAAAGCCTTTTCCTGGGGAGCAGTACTTC.

V usage is TRBV6-1 and J usage is TRBJ2-1; 7 bases are a match to TRBD1. CDR1 MNHNS and CDR2 SASEGT come from the germline V gene. The junction had 12 bases not matched to a gene; V was cut back by 5 bases and J by 8 bases. CDR3 size: 15 residues. This CDR3 is CASSPFSPDRDEQFF. The CDR3 nucleotides read TGTGCCAGCAGTCCCTTCTCCCCCGACAGGGATGAGCAGTTCTTC.

The chain joins TRBV7-2 to TRBJ1-2; perhaps TRBD1 as D (5 bases). The CDR3 totals 13 residues. V was pared by 5 bases and J by 4 bases, with 11 bases between. Germline CDR1 and CDR2: SGHTA and FQGNSA. CDR3 sequence reads: CASSPGPSYGYTF. CDR3 nucleotide sequence: TGTGCCAGCAGCCCGGGACCGTCCTATGGCTACACCTTC.

This clonotype was seen a few times. The chain couples TRBV20-1 to TRBJ2-3, with 11 bases that match TRBD2. CDR3 size: 16 residues. Losses at the gene ends were 1 base for V and 6 bases for J; bases not matched to a gene: 9. The germline V gene has CDR1 DFQATT and CDR2 SNEGSKA (reference sequence). The CDR3 coding sequence is TGCAGTGCTAGAGCCTTGACTAGCGGGGACTGGGATACGCAGTATTTT. This gives the protein CSARALTSGDWDTQYF.

The rearrangement joins TRBV7-9 to TRBJ2-7; 7 bases align to TRBD1. The germline gives CDR1 SEHNR, CDR2 FQNEAQ (reference sequence). V trimming: 5 bases; J trimming: 3 bases; junction bases outside the gene matches: 10. CDR3 size: 15 residues. This CDR3 reads CASSPRDSLLYEQYF. The CDR3 coding sequence is TGTGCCAGCAGCCCTCGGGACAGCCTTCTCTACGAGCAGTACTTC.